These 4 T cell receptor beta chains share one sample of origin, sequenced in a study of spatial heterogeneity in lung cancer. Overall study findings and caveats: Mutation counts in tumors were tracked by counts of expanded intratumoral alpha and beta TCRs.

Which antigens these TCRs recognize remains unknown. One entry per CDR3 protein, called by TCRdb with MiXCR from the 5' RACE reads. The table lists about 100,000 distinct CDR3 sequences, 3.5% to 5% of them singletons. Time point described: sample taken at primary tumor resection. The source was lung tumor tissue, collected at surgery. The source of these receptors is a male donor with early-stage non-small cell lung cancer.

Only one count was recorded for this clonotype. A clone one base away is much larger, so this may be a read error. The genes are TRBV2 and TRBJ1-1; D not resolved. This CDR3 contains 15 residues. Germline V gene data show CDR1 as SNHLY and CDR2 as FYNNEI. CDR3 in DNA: TGTGACAGCAGTCTCTGGGCCGGAGGGAACACTGAAGCTTTCTTT. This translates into CDSSLWAGGNTEAFF.

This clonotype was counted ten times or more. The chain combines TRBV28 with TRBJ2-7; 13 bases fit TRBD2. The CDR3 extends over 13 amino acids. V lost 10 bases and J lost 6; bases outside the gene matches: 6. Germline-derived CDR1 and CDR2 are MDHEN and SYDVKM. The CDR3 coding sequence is TGTGCCACTACCGGGACTAGCGGGATCGAGCAGTACTTC. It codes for CATTGTSGIEQYF. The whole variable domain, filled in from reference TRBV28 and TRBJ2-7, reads DVKVTQSSRYLVKRTGEKVFLECVQDMDHENMFWYRQDPGLGLRLIYFSYDVKMKEKGDIPEGYSVSREKKERFSLILESASTNQTSMYLCATTGTSGIEQYFGPGTRLTVT.

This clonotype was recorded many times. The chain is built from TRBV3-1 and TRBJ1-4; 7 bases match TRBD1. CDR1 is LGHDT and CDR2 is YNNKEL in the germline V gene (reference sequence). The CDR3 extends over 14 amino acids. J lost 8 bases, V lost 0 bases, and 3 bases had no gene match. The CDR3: CASSQEQGNEKLFF. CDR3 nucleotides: TGTGCCAGCAGCCAAGAACAGGGGAACGAAAAACTGTTTTTT.

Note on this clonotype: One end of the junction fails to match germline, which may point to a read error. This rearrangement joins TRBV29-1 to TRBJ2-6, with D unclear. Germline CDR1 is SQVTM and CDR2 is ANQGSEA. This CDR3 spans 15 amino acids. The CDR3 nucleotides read TGCAGCGTTAAAGAGTCACAATCTGGGGCCAACGTCCTGACTTTC. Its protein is CSVKESQSGANVLTF.